What follows are 5 T cell receptor beta chains derived from one specimen sequenced in a study of post-analysis software for immune sequencing data. Study-wide results and caveats: Controls had lower frequencies than patients of a handful of TRBV segments, which included TRBV5-6, TRBV5-1 and TRBV20-1.

These receptors' targets are unknown. TCR beta libraries were prepared from cDNA with unique molecular identifiers. TCRdb ran MiXCR on the PCR reads and lists one entry per CDR3 protein. The data show some 370,000 distinct CDR3 sequences, around 33% seen once. The sequencing sample was made of blood. The receptors were gathered from a girl aged 10-17 years with multiple sclerosis.

The V and J genes are TRBV28 and TRBJ2-7; TRBD2 might be the D (7 bases). CDR1 is MDHEN and CDR2 is SYDVKM in the germline V gene. The CDR3 length is 14 residues. V gave up 6 bases and J gave up 3 bases, with 15 bases separating them. The CDR3 coding sequence is TGTGCCAGCAGGGGGGGGCAGGGGATCTACGAGCAGTACTTC. Its protein is CASRGGQGIYEQYF.

V and J are TRBV12-3 or TRBV12-4 and TRBJ1-2, with D unclear. V lost 3 bases to trimming and J lost 7 bases, with 12 bases between them. The CDR3 is made up of 13 amino acids. The chain's CDR3 is CASSFNRLSGYTF. CDR3 in DNA: TGTGCCAGCAGTTTTAACAGACTAAGTGGCTACACCTTC.

This rearrangement joins TRBV12-3 or TRBV12-4 to TRBJ2-7; 11 nucleotides align to TRBD1. The V and J ends lost 3 bases and 9 bases, in that order; junction bases with no gene match: 10. The CDR3 is made up of 15 amino acids. The CDR3 region has the DNA TGTGCCAGCAGTTTCCGGACAGGGGGCCTGTGGGGGCAGTACTTC. Its protein is CASSFRTGGLWGQYF.

The rearrangement links TRBV7-2 to TRBJ1-2, with a weak D call TRBD1 (6 bases). The V gene lost 1 base and the J gene lost 3 bases, with 18 bases spanning the gap. Germline V CDR1 and CDR2: SGHTA, FQGNSA. There are 17 residues in the CDR3. In nucleotides, the CDR3 is TGTGCCAGCAGCTTAGAATCCAGGGGCTCGGGGGACTATGGCTACACCTTC. Its translation is CASSLESRGSGDYGYTF.

There are a few counts of this clonotype. The chain has TRBV18 and TRBJ1-5, with a tentative D call TRBD1 (5 bases). The V gene lost 2 bases and the J gene lost 1 base, with 12 bases spanning the gap. Germline V lookup: CDR1 KGHSH, CDR2 LQKENI. The CDR3 consists of 16 residues. The CDR3 nucleotides are TGTGCCAGCTCACCATCCGGGGGGAGAAGCAATCAGCCCCAGCATTTT. Translated: CASSPSGGRSNQPQHF.